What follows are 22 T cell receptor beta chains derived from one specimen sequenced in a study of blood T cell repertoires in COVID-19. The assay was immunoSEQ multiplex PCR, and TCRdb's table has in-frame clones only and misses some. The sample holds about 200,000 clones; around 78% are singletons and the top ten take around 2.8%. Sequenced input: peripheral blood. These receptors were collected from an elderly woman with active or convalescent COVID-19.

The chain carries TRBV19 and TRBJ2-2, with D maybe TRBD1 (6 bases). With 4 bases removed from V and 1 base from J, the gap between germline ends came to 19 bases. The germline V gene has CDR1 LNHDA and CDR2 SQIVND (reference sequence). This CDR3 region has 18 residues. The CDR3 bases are TGTGCCAGTAGTACCCGACGAAGACAGGACCTGAACACCGGGGAGCTGTTTTTT. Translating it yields CASSTRRRQDLNTGELFF.

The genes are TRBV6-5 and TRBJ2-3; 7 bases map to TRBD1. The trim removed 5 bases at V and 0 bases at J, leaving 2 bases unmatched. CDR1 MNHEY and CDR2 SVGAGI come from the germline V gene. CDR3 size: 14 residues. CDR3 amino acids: CASSHRGSTDTQYF. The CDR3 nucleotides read TGTGCCAGCAGTCACAGGGGTAGCACAGATACGCAGTATTTT.

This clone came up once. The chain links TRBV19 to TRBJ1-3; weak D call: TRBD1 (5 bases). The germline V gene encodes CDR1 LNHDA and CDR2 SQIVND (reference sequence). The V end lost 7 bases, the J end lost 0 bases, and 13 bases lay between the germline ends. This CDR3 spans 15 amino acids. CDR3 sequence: CASKVGGNSGNTIYF. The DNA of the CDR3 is TGTGCCAGTAAGGTCGGGGGAAACTCTGGAAACACCATATATTTT.

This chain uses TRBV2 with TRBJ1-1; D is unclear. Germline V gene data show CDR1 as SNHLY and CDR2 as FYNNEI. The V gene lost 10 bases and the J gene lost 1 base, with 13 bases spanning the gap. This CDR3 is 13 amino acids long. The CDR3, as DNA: TGTGCCACCACTCCTGAGGGGAACACTGAAGCTTTCTTT. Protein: CATTPEGNTEAFF.

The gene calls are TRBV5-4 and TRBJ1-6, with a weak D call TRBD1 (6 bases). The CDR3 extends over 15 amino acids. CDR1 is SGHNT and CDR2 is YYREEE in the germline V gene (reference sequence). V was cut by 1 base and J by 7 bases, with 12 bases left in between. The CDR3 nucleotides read TGTGCCAGCAGCTTGAGGGGGAATGGAAATTCACCCCTCCACTTT. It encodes CASSLRGNGNSPLHF.

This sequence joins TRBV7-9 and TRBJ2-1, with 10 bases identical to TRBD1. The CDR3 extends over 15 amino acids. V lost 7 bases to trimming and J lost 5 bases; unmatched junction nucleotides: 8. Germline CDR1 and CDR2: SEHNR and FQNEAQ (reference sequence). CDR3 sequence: CASTKGQGTDNEQFF. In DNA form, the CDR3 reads TGTGCCAGCACCAAGGGACAGGGGACCGACAATGAGCAGTTCTTC.

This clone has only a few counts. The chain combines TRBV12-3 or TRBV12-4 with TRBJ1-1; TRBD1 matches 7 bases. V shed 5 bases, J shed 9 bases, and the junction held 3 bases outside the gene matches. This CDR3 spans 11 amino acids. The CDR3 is CASSPGQQAFF. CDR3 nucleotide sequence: TGTGCCAGCAGTCCGGGACAGCAAGCTTTCTTT.

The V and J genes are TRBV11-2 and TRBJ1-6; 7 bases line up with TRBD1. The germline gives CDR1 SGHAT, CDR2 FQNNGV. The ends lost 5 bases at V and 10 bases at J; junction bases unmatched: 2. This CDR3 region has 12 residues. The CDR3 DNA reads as TGTGCCAGCAGCCGGGACAGCTCACCCCTCCACTTT. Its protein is CASSRDSSPLHF.

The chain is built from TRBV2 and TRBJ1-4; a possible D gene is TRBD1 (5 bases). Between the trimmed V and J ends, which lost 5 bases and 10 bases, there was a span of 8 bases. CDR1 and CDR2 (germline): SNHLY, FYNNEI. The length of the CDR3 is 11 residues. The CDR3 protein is CASSPQGKLFF. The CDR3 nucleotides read TGTGCCAGCAGTCCCCAGGGAAAACTGTTTTTT.

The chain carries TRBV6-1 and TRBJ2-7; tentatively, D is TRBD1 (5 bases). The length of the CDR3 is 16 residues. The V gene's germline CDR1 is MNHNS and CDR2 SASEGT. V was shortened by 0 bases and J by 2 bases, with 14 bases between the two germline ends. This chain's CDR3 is CASSEADNIRTYEQYF. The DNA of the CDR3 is TGTGCCAGCAGTGAAGCGGACAATATCCGGACCTACGAGCAGTACTTC.

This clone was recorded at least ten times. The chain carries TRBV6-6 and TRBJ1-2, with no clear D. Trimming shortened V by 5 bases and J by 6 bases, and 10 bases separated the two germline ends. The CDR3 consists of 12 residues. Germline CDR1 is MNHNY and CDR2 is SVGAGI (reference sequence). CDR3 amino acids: CASSAGWDGYTF. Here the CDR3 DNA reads TGTGCCAGCAGTGCAGGCTGGGATGGCTACACCTTC.

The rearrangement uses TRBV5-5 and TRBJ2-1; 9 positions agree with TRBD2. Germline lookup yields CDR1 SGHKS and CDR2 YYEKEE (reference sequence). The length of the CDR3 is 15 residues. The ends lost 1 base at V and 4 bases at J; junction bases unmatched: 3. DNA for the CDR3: TGTGCCAGCAGCTTGATAGCGGGGGAGTACAATGAGCAGTTCTTC. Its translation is CASSLIAGEYNEQFF.

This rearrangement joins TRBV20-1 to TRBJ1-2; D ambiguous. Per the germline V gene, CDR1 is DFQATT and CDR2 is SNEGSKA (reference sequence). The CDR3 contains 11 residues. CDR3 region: CSRRHRYGYTF. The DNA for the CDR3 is TGCAGCCGAAGACACCGCTATGGCTACACCTTC.

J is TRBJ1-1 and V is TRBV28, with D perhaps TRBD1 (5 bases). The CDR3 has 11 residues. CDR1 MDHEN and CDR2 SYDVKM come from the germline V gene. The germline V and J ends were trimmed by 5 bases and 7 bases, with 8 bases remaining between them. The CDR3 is CASSRQHEAFF. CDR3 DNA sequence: TGTGCCAGCAGTCGACAGCATGAAGCTTTCTTT. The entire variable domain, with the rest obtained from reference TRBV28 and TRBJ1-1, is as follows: DVKVTQSSRYLVKRTGEKVFLECVQDMDHENMFWYRQDPGLGLRLIYFSYDVKMKEKGDIPEGYSVSREKKERFSLILESASTNQTSMYLCASSRQHEAFFGQGTRLTVV.

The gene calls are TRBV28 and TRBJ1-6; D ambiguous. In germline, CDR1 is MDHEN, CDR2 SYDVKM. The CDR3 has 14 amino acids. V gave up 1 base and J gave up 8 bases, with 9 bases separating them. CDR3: CASSLYTFDSPLHF. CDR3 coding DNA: TGTGCCAGCAGTTTATACACATTTGATTCACCCCTCCACTTT.

The CDR3 DNA reads as TGTGCCAGCAGTCCCTCGCGGGGTCGATCATTTTCGCCTGGCTATGGCTACACCTTC. As protein: CASSPSRGRSFSPGYGYTF. This chain links TRBV6-6 with TRBJ1-2; no clear D gene. The V gene lost 5 bases and the J gene lost 4 bases, with 29 bases spanning the gap. The CDR3 runs to 19 residues. The germline gives CDR1 MNHNY, CDR2 SVGAGI (reference sequence).

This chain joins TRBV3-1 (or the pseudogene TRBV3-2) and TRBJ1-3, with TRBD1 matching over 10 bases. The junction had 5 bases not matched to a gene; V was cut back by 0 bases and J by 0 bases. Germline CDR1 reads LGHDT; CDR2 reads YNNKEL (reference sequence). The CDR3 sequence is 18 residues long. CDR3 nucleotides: TGTGCCAGCAGCCAAGATGGGACAGGGGTGCGCTCTGGAAACACCATATATTTT. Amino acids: CASSQDGTGVRSGNTIYF.

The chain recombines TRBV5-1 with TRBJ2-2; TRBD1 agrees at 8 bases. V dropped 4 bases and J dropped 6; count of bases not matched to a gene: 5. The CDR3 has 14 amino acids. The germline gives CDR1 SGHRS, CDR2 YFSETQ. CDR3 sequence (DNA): TGCGCCAGCAGCACCAGGGGGCATTCCGGGGAGCTGTTTTTT. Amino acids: CASSTRGHSGELFF.

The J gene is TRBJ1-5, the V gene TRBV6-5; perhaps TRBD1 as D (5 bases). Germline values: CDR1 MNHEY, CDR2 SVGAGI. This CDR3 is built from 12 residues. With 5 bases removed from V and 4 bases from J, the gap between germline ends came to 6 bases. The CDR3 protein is CASSQGNQPQHF. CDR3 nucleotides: TGTGCCAGCAGTCAGGGTAATCAGCCCCAGCATTTT.

The DNA of the CDR3 is TGTGCCAGCTCACCGGGACAGGGAAGCGAGCAGTACTTC. Protein product: CASSPGQGSEQYF. The V gene is TRBV18, the J gene TRBJ2-7; 9 bases match TRBD1. CDR1 is KGHSH and CDR2 is LQKENI in the germline V gene. The ends lost 3 bases at V and 6 bases at J; junction bases unmatched: 3. The CDR3 sequence is 13 residues long.

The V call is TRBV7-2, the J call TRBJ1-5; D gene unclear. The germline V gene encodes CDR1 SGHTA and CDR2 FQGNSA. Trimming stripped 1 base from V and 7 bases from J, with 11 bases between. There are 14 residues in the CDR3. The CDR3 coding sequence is TGTGCCAGCAGCTTAGTTCGTCTCGGGCAGCCCCAGCATTTT. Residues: CASSLVRLGQPQHF.

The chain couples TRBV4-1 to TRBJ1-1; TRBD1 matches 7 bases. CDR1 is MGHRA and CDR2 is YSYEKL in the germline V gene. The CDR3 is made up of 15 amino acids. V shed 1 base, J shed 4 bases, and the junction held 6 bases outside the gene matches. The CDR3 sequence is CASSQGTRGPTEAFF. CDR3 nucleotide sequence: TGCGCCAGCAGCCAAGGCACAAGGGGGCCCACTGAAGCTTTCTTT.